Listed here is a single T cell receptor (beta chain). Authors' processing steps: Reference gene primer amplification yielded estimated nucleated cell counts. Clones were sequenced by immunoSEQ multiplex PCR, and TCRdb holds only the in-frame ones, with some missing. V, J and clone size derive from that table, while D and trimming were established from the DNA sequence. The sample includes over 70,000 clones, 80% of them seen just once. These data belong to a study of blood T cell repertoires in COVID-19. This CDR3 is 15 amino acids long. Germline CDR1 and CDR2: SGHRS and YFSETQ. J lost 8 bases, V lost 3 bases, and 5 bases had no gene match.

This sequence joins TRBV5-1 and TRBJ2-1; 13 nucleotides align to TRBD2. The receptor's source is a woman in her seventies with acute or convalescent COVID-19. Sequenced material: peripheral blood. CDR3 region: CASSSGLAGEDEQFF. The CDR3 coding sequence is TGCGCCAGCAGCTCCGGACTAGCGGGAGAAGATGAGCAGTTCTTC.